These 8 T cell receptor beta chains were all obtained from the same sample, sequenced in a study of CD8 T cells in ankylosing spondylitis. Points from the study as a whole: About 8 highly homologous variants made up a TCR beta motif that seemed to typify ankylosing spondylitis blood.

TCRdb reanalysed the 5' RACE reads using MiXCR and keeps one entry per CDR3 protein. The data contain 700,000 to 850,000 distinct CDR3 sequences, about an eighth of them singletons. Antigens for these TCRs are unknown. Sequencing was performed on blood, either unsorted or a sorted T cell fraction (not recorded which). These receptors were obtained from a male donor with ankylosing spondylitis.

V gene TRBV30 combines with J gene TRBJ2-6, with D unclear. The germline V and J ends were trimmed by 4 bases and 0 bases, with 4 bases remaining between them. The germline CDR1 and CDR2 sequences are GTSNPN and SVGIG (reference sequence). This CDR3 comprises 13 residues. CDR3 in DNA: TGTGCCTGGACGAACTCTGGGGCCAACGTCCTGACTTTC. This gives the protein CAWTNSGANVLTF.

This clonotype came up a few times. The chain employs TRBV7-2 and TRBJ2-7; 8 bases line up with TRBD1. V lost 5 bases to trimming and J lost 4 bases; unmatched junction nucleotides: 13. The CDR3 is 16 residues long. CDR1 is SGHTA and CDR2 is FQGNSA in the germline V gene. The CDR3 region has the DNA TGTGCCAGCAGCACCGCTCGGACAGGGAGGTCGTACGAGCAGTACTTC. This codes for CASSTARTGRSYEQYF. The full variable domain, with the rest looked up from reference TRBV7-2 and TRBJ2-7, is GAGVSQSPSNKVTEKGKDVELRCDPISGHTALYWYRQSLGQGLEFLIYFQGNSAPDKSGLPSDRFSAERTGGSVSTLTIQRTQQEDSAVYLCASSTARTGRSYEQYFGPGTRLTVT.

The chain couples TRBV28 to TRBJ1-2; D unclear. CDR1 is MDHEN and CDR2 is SYDVKM in the germline V gene. The CDR3 runs 12 residues. Between the trimmed V and J ends, which lost 6 bases and 1 base, there was a span of 6 bases. The CDR3: CASRQINYGYTF. CDR3 in DNA: TGTGCCAGCAGGCAGATTAACTATGGCTACACCTTC.

This clonotype has a count of ten or more. The chain combines TRBV5-1 with TRBJ1-4; D is ambiguous. Germline CDR1 SGHRS, CDR2 YFSETQ. The CDR3 contains 15 residues. Trimming took 0 bases from V and 3 from J, leaving 9 bases between them. The CDR3 loop reads CASSLVGRPNEKLFF. In DNA, the CDR3 is TGCGCCAGCAGCTTGGTCGGAAGGCCTAATGAAAAACTGTTTTTT.

This clonotype was observed a few times. The J gene is TRBJ1-4, the V gene TRBV3-1, with D maybe TRBD1 (5 bases). Germline CDR1 and CDR2: LGHDT and YNNKEL (reference sequence). The CDR3 extends over 14 amino acids. Trimming shortened V by 1 base and J by 8 bases, and 11 bases separated the two germline ends. The CDR3 region has the DNA TGTGCCAGCAGCCAAGGAGGGGATGGCGAAAAACTGTTTTTT. It encodes CASSQGGDGEKLFF.

The chain employs TRBV7-9 and TRBJ1-2; no reliable D call. Between the trimmed V and J ends, which lost 2 bases and 5 bases, there was a span of 9 bases. The CDR3 has 13 amino acids. Germline lookup yields CDR1 SEHNR and CDR2 FQNEAQ (reference sequence). The CDR3 coding sequence is TGTGCCAGCAGCTTACAGACGGATTATGGCTACACCTTC. Translating gives CASSLQTDYGYTF.

There are a few counts of this clonotype. The V gene is TRBV6-2 or TRBV6-3, the J gene TRBJ2-3; the D is unclear. The CDR3 spans 14 residues. The V end was cut by 2 bases, the J end by 3 bases, with 9 bases between. CDR1 and CDR2 from the germline V gene are MNHEY and SVGEGT. CDR3 region: CASSYLLTTDTQYF. CDR3 bases: TGTGCCAGCAGTTACCTGCTGACGACAGATACGCAGTATTTT.

The rearrangement uses TRBV6-1 and TRBJ2-5; no firm D call. Germline loops: CDR1 MNHNS, CDR2 SASEGT. V lost 5 bases and J lost 5, with 15 bases in between. This CDR3 is 14 amino acids long. CDR3 loop: CASSRTGAGETQYF. Written as DNA, the CDR3 is TGTGCCAGCAGTCGAACGGGTGCCGGGGAGACCCAGTACTTC.